The rows below give T cell receptor beta chains drawn from one sample of a study of T cells in Graves' hyperthyroidism and ophthalmopathy. TCRdb itself ran the multiplex PCR reads through MiXCR, one entry per CDR3 protein. The table has approximately 25,000 distinct CDR3 sequences, 40% to 55% seen once. What was sequenced was blood. Receptors originate from a woman aged 25-40 years with Graves' hyperthyroidism. Each CDR3 is given with its conserved first and last residue. Some rows mark clone size as missing; the rest say once, few, many or name a class of expanded clone.

TRBJ1-2 | NA | TRBV20-1 | CSAIFVAGAHGYTF
TRBJ1-6 | NA | TRBV7-2 | CASGTGNSPLHF
TRBJ2-5 | NA | TRBV29-1 | CSGGQGGETQYF
TRBJ1-6 | medium-sized | TRBV2 | CAIMTGGLPNSPLHF
TRBJ1-5 | NA | TRBV9 | CASSADIGDQPQHF
TRBJ2-1 | many | TRBV7-3 | CASSPSTSGSHNEQFF
TRBJ1-2 | many | TRBV5-4 | CASSSNPDRPGYGYTF
TRBJ1-4 | many | TRBV5-4 | CASSAPTGGGRAEKLFF
TRBJ2-3 | many | TRBV28 | CASSTLLAGGLDTQYF
TRBJ2-2 | medium-sized | TRBV15 | CATGTRGNTGELFF
TRBJ2-7 | NA | TRBV7-2 | CARSLVSEQYF
TRBJ2-7 | once | TRBV7-2 | CASSLGGYDEQYF
TRBJ2-7 | many | TRBV6-1 | CASSAGLSYEQYF
TRBJ2-1 | once | TRBV20-1 | CSADRLAGGHNEQFF
TRBJ2-7 | NA | TRBV9 | CASSVGTSGYYEQYF
TRBJ1-4 | few | TRBV15 | CATSSDRGSLVKLFF
TRBJ2-3 | NA | TRBV20-1 | CSASGGLTDTQYF
TRBJ2-1 | many | TRBV11-2 | CASSPLPQGAKEQFF